This TCR beta chain was retrieved from a study of post-analysis software for immune sequencing data. Broader study findings: Patients carried roughly five TRBV segments more frequently than controls did, and TRBV5-6, TRBV5-1 and TRBV20-1 were among them. Relative to controls, patients with multiple sclerosis showed significantly lower normalized Chao1 diversity.

Unique molecular identifiers had been added to the TCR beta cDNA libraries. Out of roughly 0.95 to 10 million T cells, 470,000 or so cDNA molecules were generated. TCRdb analysed the PCR reads with MiXCR anew, one entry per CDR3 protein. The repertoire holds some 690,000 distinct CDR3 sequences, 30% seen once, with around 0.56% in the top ten. The germline CDR1 and CDR2 sequences are SGHTA and FQGNSA. V lost 5 bases to trimming and J lost 0 bases, with 16 bases between them. The CDR3 consists of 16 residues. Remarks on this clonotype: Its antigen remains unknown.

Sequencing was done on a sample of blood. The receptor was derived from a girl under 18 with multiple sclerosis. J is TRBJ1-2 and V is TRBV7-2, with D possibly TRBD1 on 6 matching bases. CDR3: CASSHATGTPNYGYTF. CDR3 in DNA: TGTGCCAGCAGCCACGCTACCGGGACACCTAACTATGGCTACACCTTC.